This TCR beta chain was recorded in a study of T cell repertoires in cytomegalovirus infection. Across the whole study: Carrying CMV and the relevant HLA type showed in public TCR beta signatures.

In regard to this clonotype: Its matching antigen is unknown.

TCRdb re-called the reads through MiXCR, storing one row per CDR3 protein. The sample shows 290,000 or so distinct CDR3 sequences, 20% to 30% of them seen only once. Overall study results and limits: In two of eight donors, the top clonotype was HLA-C-restricted CMV-specific.

Deletions cut 4 bases from V and 4 bases from J, with 5 bases between. The CDR3 has 12 residues. The germline gives CDR1 LGHDT, CDR2 YNNKEL (reference sequence). This sequence originates from a human donor in good health (CMV status not recorded). Some clones in this sample may be carry-over from other donors' samples. Material: PBMCs. V and J are TRBV3-1 and TRBJ2-1, with D unclear. The CDR3 bases are TGTGCCAGCAGCCGGGGATACAATGAGCAGTTCTTC. Protein product: CASSRGYNEQFF.